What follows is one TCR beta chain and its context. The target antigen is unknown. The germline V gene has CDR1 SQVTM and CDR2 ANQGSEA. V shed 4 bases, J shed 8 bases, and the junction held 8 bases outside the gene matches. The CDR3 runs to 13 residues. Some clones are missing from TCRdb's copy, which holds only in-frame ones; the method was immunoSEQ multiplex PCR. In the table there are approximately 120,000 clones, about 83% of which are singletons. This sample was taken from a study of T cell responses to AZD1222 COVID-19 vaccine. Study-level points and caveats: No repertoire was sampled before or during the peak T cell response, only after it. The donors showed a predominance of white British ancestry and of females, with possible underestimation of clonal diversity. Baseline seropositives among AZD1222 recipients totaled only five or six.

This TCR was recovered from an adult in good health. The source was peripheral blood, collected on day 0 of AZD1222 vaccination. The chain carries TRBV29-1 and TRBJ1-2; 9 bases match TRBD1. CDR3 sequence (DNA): TGCAGCGTTGGTGGGACAGGGTATGACGGCTACACCTTC. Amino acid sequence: CSVGGTGYDGYTF.